These 30 T cell receptor beta chains originate from one sample sequenced in a study of blood T cell repertoires in COVID-19. TCRdb keeps only in-frame clones here, not all; method: immunoSEQ multiplex PCR. The sample lists some 270,000 clones; about nine tenths were seen once. Sequences were obtained from PBMCs or T cells enriched from blood (not recorded which). Source of these receptors: a woman between 40 and 50 years old who had recovered from COVID-19.

The chain couples TRBV5-1 to TRBJ2-1, with 10 bases lining up with TRBD1. The CDR3 runs to 17 residues. V trimming: 0 bases; J trimming: 8 bases; junction bases outside the gene matches: 11. CDR1 SGHRS and CDR2 YFSETQ come from the germline V gene. CDR3 coding DNA: TGCGCCAGCAGCTTGGGTCTAACCGGGACAGGGGTCGATGAGCAGTTCTTC. Translation gives CASSLGLTGTGVDEQFF.

The V and J genes are TRBV6-2 or TRBV6-3 and TRBJ2-2; 9 bases align to TRBD1. CDR3 length equals 16 residues. V was pared by 0 bases and J by 4 bases, with 3 bases of the junction left unmatched. Germline V gene lookup returns CDR1 MNHEY and CDR2 SVGEGT. CDR3 amino acids: CASSYSGTGPTGELFF. Written as DNA, the CDR3 is TGTGCCAGCAGTTACTCGGGGACAGGGCCCACCGGGGAGCTGTTTTTT.

This clone appeared a single time. V usage is TRBV13 and J usage is TRBJ2-2; 7 bases are a match to TRBD2. With 1 base clipped from V and 7 bases from J, the junction kept 12 bases outside the gene matches. From germline, CDR1 is PRHDT and CDR2 FYEKMQ (reference sequence). The CDR3 extends over 17 amino acids. Here the CDR3 reads CASSLEWTLRGGGELFF. The CDR3 DNA is TGTGCCAGCAGCTTAGAATGGACACTCCGCGGGGGCGGGGAGCTGTTTTTT.

The chain combines TRBV5-6 with TRBJ2-2, with 10 bases that match TRBD1. V shed 5 bases and J 3 bases; nucleotides not matched to a gene: 1. The CDR3 runs to 14 residues. Germline lookup yields CDR1 SGHDT and CDR2 YYEEEE. The CDR3: CASSGTGDTGELFF. CDR3 nucleotides: TGTGCCAGCAGTGGGACAGGGGACACCGGGGAGCTGTTTTTT.

CDR3 protein: CASSIVTPPGAFF. In nucleotides, the CDR3 is TGTGCCAGTAGTATAGTGACACCCCCGGGGGCTTTCTTT. This chain links TRBV19 with TRBJ1-1; D gene ambiguous. Looked up from germline, CDR1 is LNHDA and CDR2 is SQIVND (reference sequence). This CDR3 has 13 amino acids. The V and J ends lost 1 base and 11 bases respectively, with 14 bases between them.

This clone came up once. The chain is built from TRBV6-5 and TRBJ2-1; possible D gene TRBD2, 5 bases. Trimming took 0 bases from V and 0 from J, leaving 6 bases between them. This CDR3 is built from 15 residues. CDR1 is MNHEY and CDR2 is SVGAGI in the germline V gene. The CDR3 loop is CASSYSGSSYNEQFF. The CDR3 DNA reads as TGTGCCAGCAGTTACTCTGGGAGCTCCTACAATGAGCAGTTCTTC.

The chain employs TRBV4-1 and TRBJ2-7, with D hard to call. V was pared by 1 base and J by 2 bases, with 9 bases between. This CDR3 is built from 14 residues. The germline gives CDR1 MGHRA, CDR2 YSYEKL. The CDR3 region is CASSQGHQTYEQYF. The CDR3 DNA reads TGCGCCAGCAGCCAAGGGCACCAAACCTACGAGCAGTACTTC.

The chain carries TRBV30 and TRBJ1-2, with D unclear. The germline V gene encodes CDR1 GTSNPN and CDR2 SVGIG (reference sequence). With 5 bases removed from V and 8 bases from J, the gap between germline ends came to 9 bases. This CDR3 contains 10 residues. CDR3 coding DNA: TGTGCCTGGCAACGGGAGGGCTACACCTTC. Its protein is CAWQREGYTF. Filled out from reference TRBV30 and TRBJ1-2, the complete variable domain reads SQTIHQWPATLVQPVGSPLSLECTVEGTSNPNLYWYRQAAGRGLQLLFYSVGIGQISSEVPQNLSASRPQDRQFILSSKKLLLSDSGFYLCAWQREGYTFGSGTRLTVV.

Points on this clone: The same CDR3 also results from other DNA sequences found in this sample. The J gene is TRBJ2-3, the V gene TRBV4-2; 7 nucleotides match TRBD2. The V gene's germline CDR1 is LGHNA and CDR2 YNFKEQ. The V and J ends lost 1 base and 3 bases, in that order; junction bases with no gene match: 1. The CDR3 is made up of 14 amino acids. The CDR3 DNA reads TGTGCCAGCAGCCAAGGGCGGGGGACAGATACGCAGTATTTT. Translating gives CASSQGRGTDTQYF.

J is TRBJ2-1 and V is TRBV19; a possible D gene is TRBD2 (5 bases). The CDR3 contains 15 residues. The germline CDR1 and CDR2 sequences are LNHDA and SQIVND (reference sequence). Between the trimmed V and J ends, which lost 5 bases and 8 bases, there was a span of 19 bases. CDR3 loop: CASSLASGPPHEQFF. The CDR3 DNA reads as TGTGCCAGTAGTCTCGCAAGCGGACCCCCCCATGAGCAGTTCTTC.

This CDR3 is CASRPRGGNQPQHF. The DNA for the CDR3 is TGTGCCAGCAGGCCCAGGGGAGGCAATCAGCCCCAGCATTTT. This chain joins TRBV6-6 and TRBJ1-5; TRBD1 is a possible D gene (6 bases). The CDR3 has 14 residues. Per the germline V gene, CDR1 is MNHNY and CDR2 is SVGAGI (reference sequence). V lost 6 bases, J lost 2 bases, and 11 bases lay in between.

This chain links TRBV9 with TRBJ1-1; D is unclear. Germline lookup yields CDR1 SGDLS and CDR2 YYNGEE. The CDR3 is 15 amino acids. Trimming removed 3 bases from V and 1 base from J, with 13 bases in between. CDR3: CASSGSGKRNTEAFF. The DNA for the CDR3 is TGTGCCAGCAGCGGCTCCGGGAAGAGGAACACTGAAGCTTTCTTT.

The genes are TRBV7-9 and TRBJ1-5, with D uncertain. Per the germline V gene, CDR1 is SEHNR and CDR2 is FQNEAQ (reference sequence). This CDR3 is built from 12 residues. The V and J ends lost 3 bases and 5 bases respectively, with 5 bases between them. The DNA of the CDR3 is TGTGCCAGCAGCTTTCTAGATCAGCCCCAGCATTTT. Protein sequence: CASSFLDQPQHF.

The rearrangement uses TRBV6-2 or TRBV6-3 and TRBJ1-1, with D unresolved. V dropped 5 bases and J dropped 0 bases, with 7 bases sitting between them. CDR3 length: 13 amino acids. Germline CDR1 MNHEY, CDR2 SVGEGT. In DNA form, the CDR3 reads TGTGCCAGCAGTGTCTCCGTGAACACTGAAGCTTTCTTT. This codes for CASSVSVNTEAFF.

V usage is TRBV30 and J usage is TRBJ1-4; TRBD1 matches at 8 bases. The CDR3 is 13 residues long. V lost 1 base, J lost 8 bases, and 3 bases stayed unmatched. CDR1 and CDR2 from the germline V gene are GTSNPN and SVGIG (reference sequence). The CDR3 region has the DNA TGTGCCTGGAGTGACAGGGGGAGGGAAAAACTGTTTTTT. Protein product: CAWSDRGREKLFF. Full variable domain (missing parts from reference TRBV30 and TRBJ1-4): SQTIHQWPATLVQPVGSPLSLECTVEGTSNPNLYWYRQAAGRGLQLLFYSVGIGQISSEVPQNLSASRPQDRQFILSSKKLLLSDSGFYLCAWSDRGREKLFFGSGTQLSVL.

The J gene is TRBJ2-1, the V gene TRBV13, with no clear D. The CDR3 is 15 residues long. With 3 bases removed from V and 2 bases from J, the gap between germline ends came to 11 bases. Germline values: CDR1 PRHDT, CDR2 FYEKMQ (reference sequence). The CDR3 spells CASSFSQSTYNEQFF. CDR3 nucleotides: TGTGCCAGCAGCTTTTCTCAGTCAACCTACAATGAGCAGTTCTTC.

On this clone itself: The junction does not match germline at one end; this may be a read error. The J gene is TRBJ2-1, the V gene TRBV7-7; possibly TRBD2 for D (6 bases). CDR1 is SSHAT, CDR2 FNYEAQ, per germline (reference sequence). The CDR3 extends over 13 amino acids. CDR3 sequence (DNA): TGTGCTAGCAGCTTAGATCGGGGAGGTGAGCAGTTCTTC. This codes for CASSLDRGGEQFF.

V usage is TRBV5-6 and J usage is TRBJ2-6; TRBD1 matches at 7 bases. This CDR3 comprises 18 residues. Germline V gene lookup returns CDR1 SGHDT and CDR2 YYEEEE. V gave up 4 bases and J gave up 1 base; unmatched junction bases: 11. CDR3 region: CASSLLGGYKSGANVLTF. The CDR3 DNA follows: TGTGCCAGCAGCCTCTTAGGGGGCTATAAGTCTGGGGCCAACGTCCTGACTTTC.

This chain connects TRBV15 to TRBJ2-7; 15 bases agree with TRBD2. Germline V gene sequence: CDR1 LNHNV, CDR2 YYDKDF (reference sequence). The CDR3 loop spans 15 amino acids. Losses at the gene ends were 5 bases for V and 7 bases for J; bases not matched to a gene: 6. The CDR3 loop is CATSRTSGGAREQYF. CDR3 DNA sequence: TGTGCCACCAGCCGGACTAGCGGGGGGGCCAGGGAGCAGTACTTC. Using reference TRBV15 and TRBJ2-7 for the parts outside the CDR3, the full variable domain is DAMVIQNPRYQVTQFGKPVTLSCSQTLNHNVMYWYQQKSSQAPKLLFHYYDKDFNNEADTPDNFQSRRPNTSFCFLDIRSPGLGDTAMYLCATSRTSGGAREQYFGPGTRLTVT.

The V call is TRBV5-1, the J call TRBJ2-2; tentative D call: TRBD2 (6 bases). Looked up from germline, CDR1 is SGHRS and CDR2 is YFSETQ. The CDR3 length is 14 residues. The germline V and J ends were trimmed by 4 bases and 7 bases, with 14 bases remaining between them. CDR3 protein: CASSLGLEGGELFF. The CDR3 nucleotides are TGCGCCAGCAGCCTGGGACTGGAGGGCGGGGAGCTGTTTTTT.

The chain links TRBV14 to TRBJ1-2, with D hard to call. The CDR3 is 15 amino acids. CDR1 is SGHDN, CDR2 FVKESK, per germline. V dropped 4 bases and J dropped 8 bases, with 20 bases sitting between them. The CDR3 spells CASSPLSGEDLGYTF. The CDR3, as DNA: TGTGCCAGCAGCCCCCTATCCGGGGAGGACCTAGGCTACACCTTC. The full variable domain, completed using reference TRBV14 and TRBJ1-2, is EAGVTQFPSHSVIEKGQTVTLRCDPISGHDNLYWYRRVMGKEIKFLLHFVKESKQDESGMPNNRFLAERTGGTYSTLKVQPAELEDSGVYFCASSPLSGEDLGYTFGSGTRLTVV.

V is TRBV11-3 and J is TRBJ2-3; TRBD2 matches 13 bases. The CDR3 spans 15 residues. The V segment lost 5 bases and the J segment 3 bases; nucleotides outside the gene matches: 2. The germline V gene encodes CDR1 SGHNT and CDR2 YENEEA. The CDR3 loop is CASSRTSGGTDTQYF. The DNA for the CDR3 is TGTGCCAGCAGCCGGACTAGCGGGGGAACAGATACGCAGTATTTT. Using reference TRBV11-3 and TRBJ2-3 for the parts outside the CDR3, the full variable domain is EAGVVQSPRYKIIEKKQPVAFWCNPISGHNTLYWYLQNLGQGPELLIRYENEEAVDDSQLPKDRFSAERLKGVDSTLKIQPAELGDSAVYLCASSRTSGGTDTQYFGPGTRLTVL.

The chain has TRBV3-1 (or the pseudogene TRBV3-2) and TRBJ1-4; no firm D call. Trimming stripped 2 bases from V and 0 bases from J, with 13 bases between. The V gene's germline CDR1 is LGHDT and CDR2 YNNKEL (reference sequence). The CDR3 sequence is 17 residues long. CDR3 amino acids: CASSQSTGLATNEKLFF. In nucleotides, the CDR3 is TGTGCCAGCAGCCAAAGCACTGGGCTTGCAACTAATGAAAAACTGTTTTTT.

About this clone itself: This sample includes further DNA sequences coding for the same CDR3. V is TRBV9 and J is TRBJ1-1; D may be TRBD1 (5 bases). CDR3 length equals 14 residues. Per the germline V gene, CDR1 is SGDLS and CDR2 is YYNGEE. V was trimmed by 3 bases and J by 1 base, leaving 10 bases between them. The DNA of the CDR3 is TGTGCCAGCAGCGGGGGACTGCAGAACACTGAAGCTTTCTTT. Protein: CASSGGLQNTEAFF.

The gene calls are TRBV18 and TRBJ2-5; no clear D. Germline assignment: CDR1 KGHSH and CDR2 LQKENI. The CDR3 runs 16 residues. Trimming removed 2 bases at V and 1 base at J, with 14 bases between. The CDR3 protein is CASSPSWAAIQETQYF. For the CDR3, the DNA is TGTGCCAGCTCACCATCGTGGGCAGCAATCCAAGAGACCCAGTACTTC. Full variable domain (remainder filled in from reference TRBV18 and TRBJ2-5): NAGVMQNPRHLVRRRGQEARLRCSPMKGHSHVYWYRQLPEEGLKFMVYLQKENIIDESGMPKERFSAEFPKEGPSILRIQQVVRGDSAAYFCASSPSWAAIQETQYFGPGTRLLVL.

The count of this clone is one. V gene TRBV5-1 combines with J gene TRBJ2-7; 9 bases agree with TRBD1. V was pared by 4 bases and J by 6 bases, with 5 bases of the junction left unmatched. The CDR3 extends over 13 amino acids. Germline-derived CDR1 and CDR2 are SGHRS and YFSETQ. The chain's CDR3 is CASSATTGGEQYF. The CDR3 DNA is TGCGCCAGCAGCGCAACGACAGGGGGCGAGCAGTACTTC.

The V and J genes are TRBV7-6 and TRBJ2-1; 7 bases line up with TRBD1. The CDR3 has 17 amino acids. The germline V gene encodes CDR1 SGHVS and CDR2 FNYEAQ. Trimming took 5 bases from V and 0 from J; bases not matched to a gene: 10. CDR3 DNA: TGTGCCAGCAGCCCAACAGGGGCCGCGCTCTCCTACAATGAGCAGTTCTTC. Translated: CASSPTGAALSYNEQFF.

This clone turned up a few times. The same CDR3 arises from other DNA sequences in this sample as well. The gene calls are TRBV12-3 or TRBV12-4 and TRBJ1-1, with D maybe TRBD1 (5 bases). Trimming took off 2 bases at V and 5 bases at J, with 9 bases between the two ends. CDR3 length: 13 residues. CDR3 region: CASSLRGGTEAFF. The DNA of the CDR3 is TGTGCCAGCAGTTTAAGGGGAGGTACTGAAGCTTTCTTT.

Here the CDR3 DNA reads TGTGCCAGCAGCCAAGGACTTTACGAGCAGTACTTC. The encoded protein is CASSQGLYEQYF. The chain has TRBV3-1 (or the pseudogene TRBV3-2) and TRBJ2-7; no firm D call. Germline-derived CDR1 and CDR2 are LGHDT and YNNKEL (reference sequence). The length of the CDR3 is 12 residues. Trimming took 1 base from V and 4 from J, leaving 5 bases between them.

This clone was picked up one time. This chain joins TRBV6-5 and TRBJ1-2; weak D call: TRBD1 (5 bases). There are 12 residues in the CDR3. The germline V and J ends were trimmed by 6 bases and 10 bases, with 15 bases remaining between them. The germline CDR1 and CDR2 sequences are MNHEY and SVGAGI. CDR3 DNA: TGTGCCAGCAGCCTAAAAAGGGACTCCTACACCTTC. This gives the protein CASSLKRDSYTF.